Presented here are 19 T cell receptor beta chains from one specimen sequenced in a study of T cell repertoires in cytomegalovirus infection. Via MiXCR, TCRdb re-called the reads, giving one row per CDR3 protein. The sample records 350,000 to 400,000 distinct CDR3 sequences, roughly 36% being singletons. No cognate antigen is known for these TCRs. Material: cultured PBMCs, obtained from culture after CMV antigen stimulation. Every receptor here comes from a human donor in good health (CMV status not recorded). Some clones in this sample may be carry-over from other donors' samples.

The chain couples TRBV12-3 or TRBV12-4 to TRBJ2-3; D gene uncertain. The CDR3 length is 14 residues. Trimming took off 3 bases at V and 2 bases at J, with 9 bases between the two ends. DNA of the CDR3: TGTGCCAGCAGTTTCGCCAGAATCACAGATACGCAGTATTTT. Amino acid sequence: CASSFARITDTQYF.

This clonotype was counted between two and nine times. The gene calls are TRBV24-1 and TRBJ2-1; TRBD2 agrees at 7 bases. V lost 3 bases and J lost 8; bases outside the gene matches: 9. This CDR3 is built from 15 residues. Germline V gene lookup returns CDR1 KGHDR and CDR2 SFDVKD. The DNA of the CDR3 is TGTGCCACCAGTGATAACGGACTAGTTTCCCATGAGCAGTTCTTC. Translating it yields CATSDNGLVSHEQFF.

The chain is built from TRBV6-5 and TRBJ1-2, with a possible D match to TRBD1 (6 bases). V shed 0 bases and J shed 8 bases, with 16 bases lying between them. This CDR3 is built from 15 residues. The V gene's germline CDR1 is MNHEY and CDR2 SVGAGI. The CDR3 region has the DNA TGTGCCAGCAGTTACTCTTGGACAGCCTCTGGAGGCTACACCTTC. As protein: CASSYSWTASGGYTF.

V is TRBV23-1 and J is TRBJ2-1, with a tentative D call TRBD2 (6 bases). TRBV23-1 is placed among ORFs of uncertain function. CDR3 length: 14 amino acids. The V and J ends lost 4 bases and 5 bases respectively, with 12 bases between them. The CDR3 protein is CASSPTSRDNEQFF. As DNA, the CDR3 is TGCGCCAGCAGTCCTACTAGCAGGGACAATGAGCAGTTCTTC.

The genes are TRBV19 and TRBJ1-5, with TRBD1 as a possible D gene (6 bases). The CDR3 sequence is 18 residues long. Germline V gene data show CDR1 as LNHDA and CDR2 as SQIVND (reference sequence). The germline V and J ends were trimmed by 1 base and 0 bases, with 16 bases remaining between them. The CDR3 loop is CASSIAQGSRGSNQPQHF. CDR3 sequence (DNA): TGTGCCAGTAGTATAGCACAGGGTTCCAGGGGTAGCAATCAGCCCCAGCATTTT.

This clonotype was counted only a few times. The chain has TRBV5-5 and TRBJ2-5; D may be TRBD2 (5 bases). The V end lost 5 bases, the J end lost 4 bases, and 18 bases lay between the germline ends. This CDR3 region has 15 residues. Per the germline V gene, CDR1 is SGHKS and CDR2 is YYEKEE (reference sequence). CDR3 in amino acids: CASSPGNTHGETQYF. Here the CDR3 DNA reads TGTGCCAGCAGTCCCGGGAACACGCATGGAGAGACCCAGTACTTC. Full variable domain (rest looked up from reference TRBV5-5 and TRBJ2-5): DAGVTQSPTHLIKTRGQQVTLRCSPISGHKSVSWYQQVLGQGPQFIFQYYEKEERGRGNFPDRFSARQFPNYSSELNVNALLLGDSALYLCASSPGNTHGETQYFGPGTRLLVL.

The V gene is TRBV12-3 or TRBV12-4, the J gene TRBJ1-1; no clear D gene. The CDR3 has 13 residues. V lost 3 bases to trimming and J lost 4 bases, with 9 bases between them. Here the CDR3 reads CASSFRQITEAFF. The CDR3 DNA is TGTGCCAGCAGTTTTCGGCAGATCACTGAAGCTTTCTTT.

V usage is TRBV27 and J usage is TRBJ1-5; D unresolved. Between the trimmed V and J ends, which lost 0 bases and 3 bases, there was a span of 9 bases. Germline lookup yields CDR1 MNHEY and CDR2 SMNVEV (reference sequence). The CDR3 consists of 15 residues. Here the CDR3 reads CASSLSAGSNQPQHF. In DNA form, the CDR3 reads TGTGCCAGCAGTTTATCGGCGGGTTCCAATCAGCCCCAGCATTTT.

The V call is TRBV6-1, the J call TRBJ1-5; D unresolved. Trimming stripped 7 bases from V and 0 bases from J, with 4 bases between. The CDR3 is 12 residues long. Germline V CDR1 and CDR2: MNHNS, SASEGT. CDR3 sequence reads: CASTTSNQPQHF. The DNA of the CDR3 is TGTGCCAGCACGACTAGCAATCAGCCCCAGCATTTT.

The chain links TRBV29-1 to TRBJ1-1; the D is unclear. CDR1 and CDR2 from the germline V gene are SQVTM and ANQGSEA. CDR3 length equals 10 residues. V was trimmed by 6 bases and J by 4 bases, leaving 6 bases between them. The CDR3 region has the DNA TGCAGCGTGGGCACCACTGAAGCTTTCTTT. Protein: CSVGTTEAFF.

This clonotype was picked up many times. The V and J genes are TRBV27 and TRBJ2-1, with D unresolved. V was cut by 5 bases and J by 5 bases, with 13 bases left in between. The CDR3 totals 14 residues. Germline CDR1 MNHEY, CDR2 SMNVEV (reference sequence). The CDR3 sequence: CASSGRTLNNEQFF. The CDR3 DNA reads as TGTGCCAGCAGTGGTAGGACGCTGAACAATGAGCAGTTCTTC.

This clonotype was seen more than once but under ten times. The chain is built from TRBV12-3 or TRBV12-4 and TRBJ1-1; D perhaps matches TRBD1 (6 bases). This CDR3 has 12 residues. V was pared by 11 bases and J by 2 bases, with 12 bases between. CDR3 sequence (DNA): TGTGCCTGCCGGACAGCCAACACTGAAGCTTTCTTT. Protein product: CACRTANTEAFF.

This clonotype has a handful of counts. V gene TRBV7-9 combines with J gene TRBJ2-1; D gene uncertain. This CDR3 has 11 residues. V was shortened by 2 bases and J by 5 bases, with 1 base between the two germline ends. Per germline, CDR1 SEHNR and CDR2 FQNEAQ (reference sequence). This CDR3 reads CASSLHNEQFF. The CDR3 coding sequence is TGTGCCAGCAGCTTACACAATGAGCAGTTCTTC.

The rearrangement joins TRBV28 to TRBJ2-7; the match to TRBD2 covers 7 bases. The CDR3 consists of 14 residues. V lost 8 bases, J lost 3 bases, and 10 bases stayed unmatched. Per the germline V gene, CDR1 is MDHEN and CDR2 is SYDVKM. The CDR3 DNA is TGTGCCAGCCACCACCTAGCGGAGAGCTACGAGCAGTACTTC. Its translation: CASHHLAESYEQYF. The whole variable domain, filled in from reference TRBV28 and TRBJ2-7, reads DVKVTQSSRYLVKRTGEKVFLECVQDMDHENMFWYRQDPGLGLRLIYFSYDVKMKEKGDIPEGYSVSREKKERFSLILESASTNQTSMYLCASHHLAESYEQYFGPGTRLTVT.

The V and J genes are TRBV9 and TRBJ2-1; D may be TRBD2 (6 bases). Germline V lookup: CDR1 SGDLS, CDR2 YYNGEE. The V gene lost 0 bases and the J gene lost 6 bases, with 16 bases spanning the gap. This CDR3 is 16 amino acids long. Here the CDR3 DNA reads TGTGCCAGCAGCGTAGCCGCGGGACTCAGAAGCAATGAGCAGTTCTTC. It specifies CASSVAAGLRSNEQFF.

This clonotype has more than one count but fewer than ten. J is TRBJ1-6 and V is TRBV6-5, with D unclear. CDR3 length: 16 amino acids. The germline CDR1 and CDR2 sequences are MNHEY and SVGAGI. Trimming removed 2 bases from V and 0 bases from J, with 8 bases in between. CDR3 DNA: TGTGCCAGCAGTTACAGGCAGAGCTCCTATAATTCACCCCTCCACTTT. This sequence encodes CASSYRQSSYNSPLHF.

This clonotype was detected many times. The chain links TRBV6-2 or TRBV6-3 to TRBJ2-1, with D hard to call. Trimming removed 2 bases from V and 0 bases from J, with 5 bases in between. Germline CDR1 is MNHEY and CDR2 is SVGEGT. The CDR3 is 14 amino acids. The CDR3 region has the DNA TGTGCCAGCAGTTACGGCAGCTCCTACAATGAGCAGTTCTTC. This sequence encodes CASSYGSSYNEQFF.

This clonotype has ten or more counts. The chain joins TRBV7-2 to TRBJ1-5; D is unclear. In germline, CDR1 is SGHTA, CDR2 FQGNSA. The V and J ends lost 7 bases and 5 bases respectively, with 15 bases between them. The CDR3 sequence is 14 residues long. CDR3 in DNA: TGTGCCAGCACCGCGGGGTCGGGAGATCAGCCCCAGCATTTT. Amino acid sequence: CASTAGSGDQPQHF.

The V gene is TRBV27, the J gene TRBJ2-1, with 8 bases identical to TRBD1. Germline V CDR1 and CDR2: MNHEY, SMNVEV (reference sequence). V gave up 5 bases and J gave up 7 bases; unmatched junction bases: 7. The length of the CDR3 is 14 residues. CDR3 sequence (DNA): TGTGCCAGCAGTCATACCGGGACAGGTAATGAGCAGTTCTTC. It encodes CASSHTGTGNEQFF.